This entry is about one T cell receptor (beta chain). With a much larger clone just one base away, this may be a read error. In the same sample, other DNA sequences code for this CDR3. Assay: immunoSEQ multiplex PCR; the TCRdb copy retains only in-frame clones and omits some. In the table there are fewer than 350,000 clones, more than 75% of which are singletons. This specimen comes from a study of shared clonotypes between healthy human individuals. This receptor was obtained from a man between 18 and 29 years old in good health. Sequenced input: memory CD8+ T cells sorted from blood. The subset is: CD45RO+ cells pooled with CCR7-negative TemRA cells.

Here the CDR3 reads CASSLGGYEQYF. The CDR3 DNA follows: TGTGCCAGCAGCTTGGGGGGCTACGAGCAGTACTTC. V and J are TRBV5-6 and TRBJ2-7; D gene uncertain. The germline CDR1 and CDR2 sequences are SGHDT and YYEEEE. The V end lost 0 bases, the J end lost 3 bases, and 4 bases lay between the germline ends. This CDR3 is built from 12 residues.